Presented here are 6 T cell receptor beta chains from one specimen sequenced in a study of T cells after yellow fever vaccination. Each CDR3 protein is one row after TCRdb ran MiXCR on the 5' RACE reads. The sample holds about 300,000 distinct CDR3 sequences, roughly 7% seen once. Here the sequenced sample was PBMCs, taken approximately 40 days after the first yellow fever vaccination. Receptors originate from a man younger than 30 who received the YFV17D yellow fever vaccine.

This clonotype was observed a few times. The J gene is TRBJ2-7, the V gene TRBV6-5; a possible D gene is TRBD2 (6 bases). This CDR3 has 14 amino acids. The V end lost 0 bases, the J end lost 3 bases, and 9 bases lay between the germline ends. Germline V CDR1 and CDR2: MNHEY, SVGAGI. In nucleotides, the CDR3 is TGTGCCAGCAGTTACTCGGGGGGAAACTACGAGCAGTACGTC. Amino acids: CASSYSGGNYEQYV.

CDR3 bases: TGTGCCAGCAGCTTATCGACAGGGAAATACAATGAGCAGTTCTTC. It codes for CASSLSTGKYNEQFF. The rearrangement joins TRBV11-2 to TRBJ2-1; 7 bases line up with TRBD1. Germline CDR1 reads SGHAT; CDR2 reads FQNNGV. J was trimmed by 4 bases and V by 2 bases; bases with no gene match: 5. This CDR3 is built from 15 residues.

This CDR3 reads CASSWGDIGEQYF. Here the CDR3 DNA reads TGTGCCAGCAGTTGGGGGGACATAGGGGAGCAGTACTTC. The V and J genes are TRBV6-5 and TRBJ2-7; tentatively, D is TRBD1 or TRBD2 (6 bases each). CDR1 is MNHEY and CDR2 is SVGAGI in the germline V gene. Trimming removed 4 bases from V and 7 bases from J, with 14 bases in between. The CDR3 has 13 residues.

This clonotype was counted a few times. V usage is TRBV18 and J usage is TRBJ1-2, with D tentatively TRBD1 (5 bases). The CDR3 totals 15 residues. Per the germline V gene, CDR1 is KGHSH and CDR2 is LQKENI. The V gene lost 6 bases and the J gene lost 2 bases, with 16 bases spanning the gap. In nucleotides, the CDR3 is TGTGCCAGCTCGGACAAGGGGAGTCTAAACTATGGCTACACCTTC. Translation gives CASSDKGSLNYGYTF. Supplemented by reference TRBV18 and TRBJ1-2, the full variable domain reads NAGVMQNPRHLVRRRGQEARLRCSPMKGHSHVYWYRQLPEEGLKFMVYLQKENIIDESGMPKERFSAEFPKEGPSILRIQQVVRGDSAAYFCASSDKGSLNYGYTFGSGTRLTVV.

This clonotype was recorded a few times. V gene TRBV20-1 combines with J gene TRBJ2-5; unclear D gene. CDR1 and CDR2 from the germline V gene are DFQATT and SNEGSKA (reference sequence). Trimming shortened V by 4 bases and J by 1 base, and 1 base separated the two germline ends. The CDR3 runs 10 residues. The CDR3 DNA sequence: TGCAGTGCTACCCAAGAGACCCAGTACTTC. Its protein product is CSATQETQYF.

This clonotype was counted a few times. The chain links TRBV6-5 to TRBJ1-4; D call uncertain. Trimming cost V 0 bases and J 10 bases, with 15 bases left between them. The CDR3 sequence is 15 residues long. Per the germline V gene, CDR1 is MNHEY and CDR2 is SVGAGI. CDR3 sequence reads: CASSYSSALRVKLFF. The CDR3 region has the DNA TGTGCCAGCAGTTACTCGAGCGCCCTTCGGGTAAAACTGTTTTTT.